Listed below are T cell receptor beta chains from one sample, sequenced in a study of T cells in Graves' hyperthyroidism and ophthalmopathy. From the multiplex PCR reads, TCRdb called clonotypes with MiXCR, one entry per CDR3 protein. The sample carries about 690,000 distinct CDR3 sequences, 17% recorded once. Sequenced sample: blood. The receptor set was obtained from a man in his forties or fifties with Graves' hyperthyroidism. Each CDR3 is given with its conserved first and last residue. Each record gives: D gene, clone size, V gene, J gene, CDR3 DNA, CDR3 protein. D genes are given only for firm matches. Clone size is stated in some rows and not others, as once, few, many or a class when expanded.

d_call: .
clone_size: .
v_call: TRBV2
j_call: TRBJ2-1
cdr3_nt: TGTGCCAGCAGTGAAGCGGGGCCGGCTAGAAATGAGCAGTTCTTC
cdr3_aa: CASSEAGPARNEQFF

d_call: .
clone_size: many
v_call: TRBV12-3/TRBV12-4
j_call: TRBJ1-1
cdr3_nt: TGTGCCAGCAGTTTAGCGCTAACAGGGAGAACTGAAGCTTTCTTT
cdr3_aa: CASSLALTGRTEAFF

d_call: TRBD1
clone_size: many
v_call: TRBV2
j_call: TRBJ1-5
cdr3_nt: TGTGCCAGCAGTGAGTTAAGGACAGGGGAACAGCCCCAGCATTTT
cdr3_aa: CASSELRTGEQPQHF

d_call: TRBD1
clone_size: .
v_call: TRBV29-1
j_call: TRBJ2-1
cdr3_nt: TGCGGCGTAACGGACAGGACCATTTACAATGAGCAGTTCTTC
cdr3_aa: CGVTDRTIYNEQFF

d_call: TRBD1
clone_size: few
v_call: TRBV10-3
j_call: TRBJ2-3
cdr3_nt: TGTGCCACAGGGACAGGGAACCCAGATACGCAGTATTTT
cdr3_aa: CATGTGNPDTQYF

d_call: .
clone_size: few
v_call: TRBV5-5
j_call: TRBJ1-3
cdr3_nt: TGTGCCAGCAGCTTGGGGCCCGAATACTCTGGAAACACCATATATTTT
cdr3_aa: CASSLGPEYSGNTIYF

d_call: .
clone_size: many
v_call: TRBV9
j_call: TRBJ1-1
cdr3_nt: TGTGCCAGCAGCGTAGCCGGAGCTGAGAACACTGAAGCTTTCTTT
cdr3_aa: CASSVAGAENTEAFF

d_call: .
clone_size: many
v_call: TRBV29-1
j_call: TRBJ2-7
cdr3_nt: TGCAGCGTTGAGGACGGGAGAAGGGCCTACGAGCAGTACTTC
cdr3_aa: CSVEDGRRAYEQYF

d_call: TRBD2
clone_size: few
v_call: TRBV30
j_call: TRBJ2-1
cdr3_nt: TGTGCCTGGAGTAGAGGACTAGCGGACGATGAGCAGTTCTTC
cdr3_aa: CAWSRGLADDEQFF

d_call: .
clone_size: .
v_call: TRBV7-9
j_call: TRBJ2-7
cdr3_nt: TGTGCCAGCAGTGCTTCGGGGGCGGGGATCTACGAGCAGTACTTC
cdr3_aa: CASSASGAGIYEQYF

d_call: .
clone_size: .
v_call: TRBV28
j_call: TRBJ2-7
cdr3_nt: TGTGCCAGCAGGCCTAACAGGGTCGAGCAGTACTTC
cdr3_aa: CASRPNRVEQYF

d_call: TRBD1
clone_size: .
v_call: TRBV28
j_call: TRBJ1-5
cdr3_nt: TGTGCCAGCCACCGGACAGGGGCCCCATATAGCAATCAGCCCCAGCATTTT
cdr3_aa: CASHRTGAPYSNQPQHF

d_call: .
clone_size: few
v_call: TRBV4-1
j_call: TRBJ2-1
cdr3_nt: TGCGCCAGCAGCTTACCTGTTCTGGATGAGCAGTTCTTC
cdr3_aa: CASSLPVLDEQFF

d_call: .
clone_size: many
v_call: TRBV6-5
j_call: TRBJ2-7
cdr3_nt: TGTGCCAGCAGTTATCAGGAGGGATACGAGCAGTACTTC
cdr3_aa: CASSYQEGYEQYF

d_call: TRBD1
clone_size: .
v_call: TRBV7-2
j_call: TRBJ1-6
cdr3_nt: TGTGCCAGCAGCCGACCTCCGGGACAGGGTTCACCCCTCCACTTT
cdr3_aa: CASSRPPGQGSPLHF

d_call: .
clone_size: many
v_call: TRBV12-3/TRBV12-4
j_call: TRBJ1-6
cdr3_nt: TGTGCCAGCAGTTTAGCCGGGACTTTCTCACCCCTCCACTTT
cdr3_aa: CASSLAGTFSPLHF

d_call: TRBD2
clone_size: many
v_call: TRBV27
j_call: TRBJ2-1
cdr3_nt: TGTGCCAGCAGTTGGGGACTAGCGGGGCTTGGATACAATGAGCAGTTCTTC
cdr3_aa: CASSWGLAGLGYNEQFF

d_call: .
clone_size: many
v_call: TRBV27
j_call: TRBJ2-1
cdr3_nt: TGTGCCAGCACCCTATCCCCGAGCTCCTACAATGAGCAGTTCTTC
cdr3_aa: CASTLSPSSYNEQFF

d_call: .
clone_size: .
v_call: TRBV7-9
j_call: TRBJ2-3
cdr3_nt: TGTGCCAGCAGCGCGGCTGGGGATACGCAGTATTTT
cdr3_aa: CASSAAGDTQYF

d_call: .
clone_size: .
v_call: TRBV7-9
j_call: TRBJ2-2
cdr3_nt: TGTGCCAGTCAAGGAAGCACCGGGGAGCTGTTTTTT
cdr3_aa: CASQGSTGELFF

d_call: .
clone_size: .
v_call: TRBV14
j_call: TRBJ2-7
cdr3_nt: TGTGCCAGCAGCCAAGATGAAGAAGCTTACGAGCAGTACTTC
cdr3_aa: CASSQDEEAYEQYF

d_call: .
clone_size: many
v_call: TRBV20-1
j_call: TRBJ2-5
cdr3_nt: TGCAGTGCTGAGAATCCCGCCGCCGTCCATTCTTCCTCAGCGGAGACCCAGTACTTC
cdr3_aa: CSAENPAAVHSSSAETQYF

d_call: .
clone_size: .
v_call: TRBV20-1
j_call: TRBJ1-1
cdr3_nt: TGCAGTGCAACCATCAGGGAGGGCACTGAAGCTTTCTTT
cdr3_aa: CSATIREGTEAFF